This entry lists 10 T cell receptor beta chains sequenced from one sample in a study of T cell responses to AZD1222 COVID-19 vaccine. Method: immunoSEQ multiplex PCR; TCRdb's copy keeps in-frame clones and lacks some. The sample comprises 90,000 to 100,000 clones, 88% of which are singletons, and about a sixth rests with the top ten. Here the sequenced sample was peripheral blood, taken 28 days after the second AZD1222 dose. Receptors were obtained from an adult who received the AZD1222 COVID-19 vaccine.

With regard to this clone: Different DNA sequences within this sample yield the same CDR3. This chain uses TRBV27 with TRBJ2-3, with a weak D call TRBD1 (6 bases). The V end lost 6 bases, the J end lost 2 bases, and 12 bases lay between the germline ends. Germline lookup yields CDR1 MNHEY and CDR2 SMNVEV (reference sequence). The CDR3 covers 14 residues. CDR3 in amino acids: CASSWQGYTDTQYF. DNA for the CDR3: TGTGCCAGCAGCTGGCAGGGGTACACAGATACGCAGTATTTT.

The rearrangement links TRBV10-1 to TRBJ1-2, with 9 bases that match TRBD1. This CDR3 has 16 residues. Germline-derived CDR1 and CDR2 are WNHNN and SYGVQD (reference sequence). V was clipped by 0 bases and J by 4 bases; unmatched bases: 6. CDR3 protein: CASSESKQGAGYGYTF. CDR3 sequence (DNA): TGCGCCAGCAGTGAGTCGAAACAGGGGGCAGGCTATGGCTACACCTTC.

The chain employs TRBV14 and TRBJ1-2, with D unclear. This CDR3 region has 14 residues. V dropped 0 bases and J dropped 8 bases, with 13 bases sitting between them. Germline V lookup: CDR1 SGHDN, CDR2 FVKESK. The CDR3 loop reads CASSQEVQTAGYTF. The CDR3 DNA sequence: TGTGCCAGCAGCCAAGAGGTACAAACGGCCGGCTACACCTTC.

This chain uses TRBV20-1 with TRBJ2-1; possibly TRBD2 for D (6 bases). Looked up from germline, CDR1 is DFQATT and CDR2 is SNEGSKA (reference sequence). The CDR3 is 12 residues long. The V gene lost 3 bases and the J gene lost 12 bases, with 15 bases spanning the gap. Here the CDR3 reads CSASIRGEGQFF. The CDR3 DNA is TGCAGTGCTAGTATCCGCGGGGAAGGGCAGTTCTTC.

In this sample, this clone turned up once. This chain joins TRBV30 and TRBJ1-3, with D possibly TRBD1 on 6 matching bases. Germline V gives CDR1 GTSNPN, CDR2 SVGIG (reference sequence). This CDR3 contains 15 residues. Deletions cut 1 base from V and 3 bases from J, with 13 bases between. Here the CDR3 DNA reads TGTGCCTGGAGTGAGGGGGGCCTGGTTGGAAACACCATATATTTT. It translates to CAWSEGGLVGNTIYF.

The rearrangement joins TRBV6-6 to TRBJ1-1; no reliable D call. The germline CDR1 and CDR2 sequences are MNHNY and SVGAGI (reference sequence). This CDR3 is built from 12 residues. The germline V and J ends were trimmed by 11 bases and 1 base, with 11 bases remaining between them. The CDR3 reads CASRGANTEAFF. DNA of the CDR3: TGTGCCTCCCGAGGCGCGAACACTGAAGCTTTCTTT.

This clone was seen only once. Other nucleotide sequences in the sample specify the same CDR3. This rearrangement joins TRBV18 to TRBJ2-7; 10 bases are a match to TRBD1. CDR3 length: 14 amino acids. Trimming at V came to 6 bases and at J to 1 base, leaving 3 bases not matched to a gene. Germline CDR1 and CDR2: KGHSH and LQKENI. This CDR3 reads CASSRDRGSYEQYF. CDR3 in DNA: TGTGCCAGCTCCAGGGACAGGGGATCCTACGAGCAGTACTTC.

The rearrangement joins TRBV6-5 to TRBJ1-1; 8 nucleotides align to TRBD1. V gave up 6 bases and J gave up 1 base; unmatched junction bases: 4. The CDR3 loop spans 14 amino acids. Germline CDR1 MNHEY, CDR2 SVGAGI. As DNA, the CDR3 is TGTGCCAGCAGACCCACAGGGGGGAACACTGAAGCTTTCTTT. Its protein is CASRPTGGNTEAFF.

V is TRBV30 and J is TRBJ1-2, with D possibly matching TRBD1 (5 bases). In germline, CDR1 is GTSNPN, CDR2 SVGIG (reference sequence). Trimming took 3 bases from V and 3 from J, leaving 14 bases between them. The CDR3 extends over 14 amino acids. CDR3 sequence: CAWRRGGGDYGYTF. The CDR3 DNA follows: TGTGCCTGGAGGAGGGGCGGAGGGGACTATGGCTACACCTTC.

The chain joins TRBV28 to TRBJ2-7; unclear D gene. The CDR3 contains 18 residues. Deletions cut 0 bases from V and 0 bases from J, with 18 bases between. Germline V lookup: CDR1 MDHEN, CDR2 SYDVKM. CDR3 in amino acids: CASSLWDVGIALSYEQYF. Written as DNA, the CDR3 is TGTGCCAGCAGTTTATGGGATGTAGGGATTGCCCTCTCCTACGAGCAGTACTTC.